These T cell receptor beta chains were read from a single sample in a study of blood T cell repertoires in COVID-19. Assay used: immunoSEQ multiplex PCR; TCRdb lists only in-frame clones, some missing. The repertoire has 250,000 or so clones, over 80% of them found once; the top ten carry roughly 3.7%. The sequencing input was PBMCs or T cells enriched from blood (not recorded which). The source of these receptors is a woman younger than 45 who had been exposed to COVID-19. Each CDR3 is given with its conserved first and last residue. D genes are given only for firm matches. Expanded clones get a size class; other rows say once, few or many, or leave the size out.

size | J | D | V | DNA | CDR3
NA | TRBJ2-3 | TRBD2 | TRBV10-1 | TGCGCCAGCAGTGCCCTAGCGGGTGGCACAGATACGCAGTATTTT | CASSALAGGTDTQYF
NA | TRBJ1-4 | NA | TRBV7-9 | TGTGCCACACAGCGGGTTAGCGAAAAACTGTTTTTT | CATQRVSEKLFF
NA | TRBJ2-1 | TRBD2 | TRBV2 | TGTGCCAGCAGTGAACGCGGGAGGCCCTCCTACAATGAGCAGTTCTTC | CASSERGRPSYNEQFF
NA | TRBJ2-7 | NA | TRBV12-5 | TGTGCTAGTGGTTTCTCCGAGCAGTACTTC | CASGFSEQYF
NA | TRBJ2-1 | TRBD2 | TRBV18 | TGTGCCAGCTCACCGACTAGCGGGAGGGGCAATGAGCAGTTCTTC | CASSPTSGRGNEQFF
few | TRBJ1-2 | TRBD1 | TRBV12-3/TRBV12-4 | TGTGCCAGCAGTTTGGGACAGGGGTATGGCTACACCTTC | CASSLGQGYGYTF
NA | TRBJ2-1 | TRBD2 | TRBV7-3 | TGTGCCAGCAGCTTTAGTAGCGGGAGGGCCCATGAGCAGTTCTTC | CASSFSSGRAHEQFF
NA | TRBJ2-3 | NA | TRBV24-1 | TGTGCCACCAGTGTTACAGGATCGGCGGATACGCAGTATTTT | CATSVTGSADTQYF
NA | TRBJ1-4 | NA | TRBV19 | TGTGCCAGTAGTTCAGGGTGGAATGAAAAACTGTTTTTT | CASSSGWNEKLFF
NA | TRBJ1-1 | NA | TRBV19 | TGTGCCAGTAGTATTAGGGGCCGGAACACTGAAGCTTTCTTT | CASSIRGRNTEAFF
NA | TRBJ2-1 | NA | TRBV21-1 | TGTGCCAGCAAGCCGGGACAGGGGGACTATGAGCAGTTCTTC | CASKPGQGDYEQFF
NA | TRBJ2-1 | TRBD1 | TRBV5-4 | TGTGCCAGCAGCCGGGGACAGGGGGACGAGGGTGAGCAGTTCTTC | CASSRGQGDEGEQFF
NA | TRBJ2-1 | TRBD2 | TRBV11-2 | TGTGCCAGCAGCTTTCCCCCCTTAGCGGGATCTTGGAATGAGCAGTTCTTC | CASSFPPLAGSWNEQFF
NA | TRBJ2-1 | NA | TRBV9 | TGTGCCAGCAGCTCCGGACGGGAGTATGATGAGCAGTTCTTC | CASSSGREYDEQFF
NA | TRBJ1-2 | NA | TRBV9 | TGTGCCAGCAGCGCGGACAGCTATGGCTACACCTTC | CASSADSYGYTF
NA | TRBJ1-3 | NA | TRBV4-1 | TGCGCCAGCGCATTGACAGAGACGAGCACCATATATTTT | CASALTETSTIYF
NA | TRBJ2-1 | TRBD2 | TRBV9 | TGTGCCAGCAGCACCCGACTAGCGGGAGGGCCGAATGAGCAGTTCTTC | CASSTRLAGGPNEQFF
NA | TRBJ2-2 | TRBD1 | TRBV13 | TGTGCCAGCGGTGGTATAGACAGGGGTAACACCGGGGAGCTGTTTTTT | CASGGIDRGNTGELFF
NA | TRBJ2-5 | TRBD1 | TRBV11-1 | TGTGCCAGCAGCCCTGGGACAGGGTACGATGTGGAGACCCAGTACTTC | CASSPGTGYDVETQYF
NA | TRBJ2-7 | TRBD2 | TRBV5-1 | TGCGCCAGCAGCTTGCAAACTAGCGGGGTCGGATACGAGCAGTACTTC | CASSLQTSGVGYEQYF
NA | TRBJ1-1 | TRBD1 | TRBV7-2 | TGTGCCAGCAGCCTTACAGGGGTGAACACTGAAGCTTTCTTT | CASSLTGVNTEAFF
NA | TRBJ2-1 | NA | TRBV4-1 | TGCGCCAGCAGCCAAGATCATTTCAATGAGCAGTTCTTC | CASSQDHFNEQFF
NA | TRBJ2-7 | TRBD1 | TRBV9 | TGTGCCAGCAGCGCCGCCTCGGGACAGGGGGCTACGCAGTACTTC | CASSAASGQGATQYF
NA | TRBJ1-5 | NA | TRBV19 | TGTGCCAGTAGTCGGATAGTGGAGTGGAGCAATCAGCCCCAGCATTTT | CASSRIVEWSNQPQHF
NA | TRBJ1-6 | NA | TRBV7-9 | TGTGCCAGCAGCTTAGCGGGGGCAGGACGGTCCTATAATTCACCCCTCCACTTT | CASSLAGAGRSYNSPLHF
NA | TRBJ2-7 | TRBD2 | TRBV6-5 | TGTGCCAGCAGCGTAAGCGGGATTGGCTACGAGCAGTACTTC | CASSVSGIGYEQYF
NA | TRBJ2-2 | TRBD2 | TRBV4-1 | TGCGCCAGCACTTTAGCGGGAGGGGGAACCGGGGAGCTGTTTTTT | CASTLAGGGTGELFF
NA | TRBJ2-1 | NA | TRBV4-2 | TGTGCCAGCAGCCCGTCCGGGAGTAAGTCCAATGAGCAGTTCTTC | CASSPSGSKSNEQFF
NA | TRBJ1-3 | NA | TRBV11-2 | TGTGCCAGCAGCTTAGAGGGCCTCGGGATTGACACCATATATTTT | CASSLEGLGIDTIYF
NA | TRBJ2-2 | TRBD2 | TRBV10-2 | TGCGCCAGATCCGGTAGCGGGATGGGCACCGGGGAGCTGTTTTTT | CARSGSGMGTGELFF
once | TRBJ1-1 | NA | TRBV5-1 | TGCGCCAGCAGCTGGGACTCCAGAGTAATGAACACTGAAGCTTTCTTT | CASSWDSRVMNTEAFF
NA | TRBJ1-1 | NA | TRBV2 | TGTGCCAGCAGAACTCTGGGTGGGGGGGCTGAAGCTTTCTTT | CASRTLGGGAEAFF
NA | TRBJ1-1 | NA | TRBV5-4 | TGTGCCAGCAGCCCTGCCGGGACACCTAACACTGAAGCTTTCTTT | CASSPAGTPNTEAFF
NA | TRBJ1-5 | TRBD1 | TRBV6-5 | TGTGCCAGCAGCCTGACAGGGGGCAGCAATCAGCCCCAGCATTTT | CASSLTGGSNQPQHF
NA | TRBJ1-2 | NA | TRBV25-1 | TGTGCCAGCAGCAAGGGACAACTCTATGGCTACACCTTC | CASSKGQLYGYTF
NA | TRBJ1-2 | TRBD1 | TRBV19 | TGTGCCAGTCATGGGACAGGGAGCCGCCACTACTTC | CASHGTGSRHYF
NA | TRBJ2-7 | TRBD2 | TRBV6-4 | TGTGCCAGCAGGGCCCTAGCGGATCCTACCTACGAGCAGTACTTC | CASRALADPTYEQYF
NA | TRBJ1-1 | TRBD1 | TRBV4-1 | TGCGCCAGCAGCCTCAAGACAGGGACTGAAGCTTTCTTT | CASSLKTGTEAFF
NA | TRBJ1-2 | NA | TRBV7-3 | TGTGCCAGCAGCTCAAGAACGGACCCGGGAGGCTACACCTTC | CASSSRTDPGGYTF
NA | TRBJ2-7 | TRBD2 | TRBV9 | TGTGCCAGCAGCGTCGGGACTAGCGGACTCTACGAGCAGTACTTC | CASSVGTSGLYEQYF
NA | TRBJ2-7 | NA | TRBV6-5 | TGTGCCACCCTTCTAAAGGGGGAGCAGTACTTC | CATLLKGEQYF
NA | TRBJ2-2 | TRBD2 | TRBV3-1/TRBV3-2 | TGTGCCAGCAGCCCTGGACTAGCGGGAGCCACGAGGACCGGGGAGCTGTTTTTT | CASSPGLAGATRTGELFF
once | TRBJ1-2 | TRBD1 | TRBV6-4 | TGTGCCAGCAGTGACGAATATAGGACAGGGAAAGATATTAGCTATGGCTACACCTTC | CASSDEYRTGKDISYGYTF
NA | TRBJ1-1 | NA | TRBV9 | TGTGCCAGCAGCGTTTTAGTAGATGCAAACACTGAAGCTTTCTTT | CASSVLVDANTEAFF
NA | TRBJ1-6 | TRBD1 | TRBV30 | TGTGCTAACCGGGGACAGTATAATTCACCCCTCCACTTT | CANRGQYNSPLHF